This T cell receptor beta chain stems from a study of T cells after yellow fever vaccination (dated by TCRdb to between 2019 and 2020). Background for the entire study: The SMART-Seq v4 Ultra Low Input RNA kit was used to prepare libraries from fractions with low cell numbers. Bulk TCR alpha and beta repertoires were sequenced longitudinally to track T-cell clones before and after primary and booster YFV17D yellow fever vaccination. Two healthy male donors, one aged 18 to 30 and one aged 30 to 40 years, made up the cohort. Blood was drawn at multiple timepoints before and after primary and secondary immunization, with bulk PBMC replicates and cell subsets isolated.

General study outcomes and caveats: After the booster, most clones that had expanded after primary vaccination were detected again (approximately 96% of CD4 and over 75% of CD8), suggesting broad maintenance of memory. The secondary T-cell response was weaker than the primary response but faster, peaking on day 5 instead of day 15. The study included only two donors, which limits how far the findings can be generalized. A small fraction of clonotypes appeared in both the CD4 and CD8 compartments, likely as a result of convergent recombination. Computational filtering was needed because FACS-sorted repertoires could contain abundant contaminating clonotypes from the bulk population.

The CDR3 has 14 amino acids, counting the end cysteine and phenylalanine. Here the CDR3 DNA is all that survives: 42 bases in frame from base 1. The germline V gene gives CDR1 as SGHRS and CDR2 as YFSETQ. Cut back by 2 bases and 2 bases, the V and J ends lie 9 bases apart. TCR cDNA was made using 5'RACE template switching, a step that added a universal primer site and unique molecular identifiers. Priming for cDNA synthesis came from both the TCR alpha and TCR beta constant segments. Two PCR steps were used to amplify libraries, with sample barcodes and sequencing adapters being added in the second step. Libraries were sequenced on Illumina HiSeq 2500 (2x100 bp) or NovaSeq (2x150 bp). Turning to the authors' computational methods: MIGEC handled demultiplexing of reads and collapsing into UMI consensus sequences, while MiXCR performed V(D)J alignment. Using edgeR on replicate PBMC samples, clonotypes were called vaccine-responding if FDR was below 0.01 and the log2 fold change was above 5 up to day 15. Bulk clonotypes were assigned CD4 or CD8 identity according to which sequenced CD4 or CD8 repertoire held them at higher abundance. TCRdb reanalyzed the raw reads on its own, using fastp at Q25 for trimming and MiXCR for clone calling, and kept in-frame beta chains. Each entry merges the rows of one CDR3 protein and shows their most common DNA and genes. The V and J calls and clone size come from TCRdb's table, not from the authors' own analysis. Present in this sample are 300,000 to 450,000 distinct CDR3 sequences, 6% to 8% of which were seen just once. The ten largest account for over 14% of the sample.

This clonotype was found many times. Its antigen is currently not known. No quality values exist for individual bases; no much larger clone is one base distant. This specimen's treatment or condition label, interpreted: live attenuated yellow fever vaccine strain. At every blood-draw timepoint, two biological replicates of bulk PBMCs were collected. PBMCs were isolated from peripheral blood using a standard Ficoll-Paque protocol. TriZol was used to extract RNA from bulk PBMCs, from CD4 and CD8 fractions, and from dextramer-positive and dextramer-negative fractions. The receptor was derived from a man aged 25 to 45 who received the YFV17D yellow fever vaccine. The sequencing here drew on PBMCs, taken 5 days after the yellow fever booster vaccination. Recombination joined TRBV5-1 with TRBJ2-3; no D segment can be confidently identified. CDR3 protein: CASSFSTVTDTQYF. The DNA is TGCGCCAGCAGCTTTAGTACTGTCACAGATACGCAGTATTTT. Beyond the CDR3, the reference TRBV5-1 and TRBJ2-3 genes provide the residues; the full variable domain reads: KAGVTQTPRYLIKTRGQQVTLSCSPISGHRSVSWYQQTPGQGLQFLFEYFSETQRNKGNFPGRFSGRQFSNSRSEMNVSTLELGDSALYLCASSFSTVTDTQYFGPGTRLTVL.